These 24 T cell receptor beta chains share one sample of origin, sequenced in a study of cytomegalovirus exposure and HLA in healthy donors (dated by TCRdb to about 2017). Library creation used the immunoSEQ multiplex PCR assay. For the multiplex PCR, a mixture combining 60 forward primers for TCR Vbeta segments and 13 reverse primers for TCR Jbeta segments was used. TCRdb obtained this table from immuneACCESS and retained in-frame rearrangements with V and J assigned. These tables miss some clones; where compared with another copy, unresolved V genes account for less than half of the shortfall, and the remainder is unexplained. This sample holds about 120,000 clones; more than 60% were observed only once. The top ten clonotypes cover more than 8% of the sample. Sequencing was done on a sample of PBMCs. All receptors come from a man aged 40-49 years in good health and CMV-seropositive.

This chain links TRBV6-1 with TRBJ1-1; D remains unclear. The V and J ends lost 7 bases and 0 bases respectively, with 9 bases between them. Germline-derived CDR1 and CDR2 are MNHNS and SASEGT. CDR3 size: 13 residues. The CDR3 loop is CASTQHLNTEAFF. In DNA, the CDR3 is TGTGCCAGCACCCAACACCTGAACACTGAAGCTTTCTTT.

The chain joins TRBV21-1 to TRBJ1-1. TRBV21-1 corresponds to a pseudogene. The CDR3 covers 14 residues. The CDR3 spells CASSKNQGRGEAFF. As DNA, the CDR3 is TGTGCCAGCAGCAAAAACCAGGGGCGGGGGGAAGCTTTCTTT.

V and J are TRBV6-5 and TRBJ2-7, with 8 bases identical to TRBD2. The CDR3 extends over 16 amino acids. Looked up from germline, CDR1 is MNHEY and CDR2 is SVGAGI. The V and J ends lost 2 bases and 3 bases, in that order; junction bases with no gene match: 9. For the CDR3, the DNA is TGTGCCAGCAGTTACGGGGCGGGGGGATCTCTCTACGAGCAGTACTTC. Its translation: CASSYGAGGSLYEQYF.

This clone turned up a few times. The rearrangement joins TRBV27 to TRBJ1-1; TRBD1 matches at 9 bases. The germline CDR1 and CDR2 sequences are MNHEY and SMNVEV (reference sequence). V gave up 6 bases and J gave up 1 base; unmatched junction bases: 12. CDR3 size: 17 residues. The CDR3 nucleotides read TGTGCCAGCAGACGCGGACAGGGGTTCAGTTCGAACACTGAAGCTTTCTTT. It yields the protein CASRRGQGFSSNTEAFF.

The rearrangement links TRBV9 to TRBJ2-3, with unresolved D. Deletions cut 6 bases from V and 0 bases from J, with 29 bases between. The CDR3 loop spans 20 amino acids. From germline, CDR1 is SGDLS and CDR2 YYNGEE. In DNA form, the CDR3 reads TGTGCCAGCAAAAGCTCCGACTTCGGTCGCGCGGATAGTAGCACAGATACGCAGTATTTT. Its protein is CASKSSDFGRADSSTDTQYF. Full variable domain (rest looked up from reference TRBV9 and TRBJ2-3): DSGVTQTPKHLITATGQRVTLRCSPRSGDLSVYWYQQSLDQGLQFLIQYYNGEERAKGNILERFSAQQFPDLHSELNLSSLELGDSALYFCASKSSDFGRADSSTDTQYFGPGTRLTVL.

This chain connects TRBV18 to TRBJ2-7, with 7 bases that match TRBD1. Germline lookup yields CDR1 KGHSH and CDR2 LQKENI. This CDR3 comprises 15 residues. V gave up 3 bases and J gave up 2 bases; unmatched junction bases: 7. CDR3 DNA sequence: TGTGCCAGCTCACCGCCACGACAGGGCACCTACGAGCAGTACTTC. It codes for CASSPPRQGTYEQYF.

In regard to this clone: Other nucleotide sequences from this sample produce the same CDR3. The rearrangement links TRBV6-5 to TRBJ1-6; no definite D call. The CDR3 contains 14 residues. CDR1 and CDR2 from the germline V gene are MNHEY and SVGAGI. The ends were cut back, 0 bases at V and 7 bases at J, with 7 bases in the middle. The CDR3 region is CASSYSPENSPLHF. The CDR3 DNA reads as TGTGCCAGCAGTTACTCCCCAGAAAATTCACCCCTCCACTTT.

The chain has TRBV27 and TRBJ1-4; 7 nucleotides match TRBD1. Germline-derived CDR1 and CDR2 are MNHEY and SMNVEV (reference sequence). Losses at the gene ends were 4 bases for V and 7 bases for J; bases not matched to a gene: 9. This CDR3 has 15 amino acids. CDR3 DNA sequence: TGTGCCAGCAGTTCCTGGAGGGGGCGCGGTGAAAAACTGTTTTTT. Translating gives CASSSWRGRGEKLFF.

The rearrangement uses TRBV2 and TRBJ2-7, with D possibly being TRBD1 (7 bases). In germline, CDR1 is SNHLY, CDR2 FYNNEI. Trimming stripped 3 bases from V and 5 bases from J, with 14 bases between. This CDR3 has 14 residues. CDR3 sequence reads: CASSEWAGGNEQYF. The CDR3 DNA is TGTGCCAGCAGTGAGTGGGCAGGGGGGAACGAGCAGTACTTC.

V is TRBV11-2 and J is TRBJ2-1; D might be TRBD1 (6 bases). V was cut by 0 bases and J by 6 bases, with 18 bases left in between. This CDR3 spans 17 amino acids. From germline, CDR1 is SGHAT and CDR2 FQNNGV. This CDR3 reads CASSLEGHGPGGNEQFF. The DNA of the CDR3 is TGTGCCAGCAGCTTAGAGGGACATGGACCCGGCGGCAATGAGCAGTTCTTC.

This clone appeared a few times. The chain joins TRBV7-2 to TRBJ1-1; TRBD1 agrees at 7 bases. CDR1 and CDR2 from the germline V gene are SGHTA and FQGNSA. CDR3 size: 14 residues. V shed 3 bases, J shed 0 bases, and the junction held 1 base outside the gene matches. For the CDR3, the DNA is TGTGCCAGCAGCTTGACAGGGATGAACACTGAAGCTTTCTTT. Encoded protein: CASSLTGMNTEAFF.

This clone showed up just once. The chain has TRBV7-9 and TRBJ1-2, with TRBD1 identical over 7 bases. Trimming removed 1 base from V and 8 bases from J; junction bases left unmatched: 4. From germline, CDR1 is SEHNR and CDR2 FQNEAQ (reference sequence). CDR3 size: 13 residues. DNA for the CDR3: TGTGCCAGCAGCTTAGGGACAGGAGGAGGCTACACCTTC. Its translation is CASSLGTGGGYTF. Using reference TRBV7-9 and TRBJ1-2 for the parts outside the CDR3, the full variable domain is DTGVSQNPRHKITKRGQNVTFRCDPISEHNRLYWYRQTLGQGPEFLTYFQNEAQLEKSRLLSDRFSAERPKGSFSTLEIQRTEQGDSAMYLCASSLGTGGGYTFGSGTRLTVV.

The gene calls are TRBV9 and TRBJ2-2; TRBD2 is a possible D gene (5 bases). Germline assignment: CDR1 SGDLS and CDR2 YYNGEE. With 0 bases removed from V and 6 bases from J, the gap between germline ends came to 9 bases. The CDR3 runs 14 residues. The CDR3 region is CASSVAWGAGELFF. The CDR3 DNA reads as TGTGCCAGCAGCGTAGCTTGGGGAGCCGGGGAGCTGTTTTTT.

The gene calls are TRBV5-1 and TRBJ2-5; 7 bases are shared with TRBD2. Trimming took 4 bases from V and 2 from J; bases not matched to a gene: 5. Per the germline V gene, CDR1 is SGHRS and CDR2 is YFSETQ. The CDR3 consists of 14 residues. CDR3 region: CASSPTSEQETQYF. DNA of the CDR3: TGCGCCAGCAGCCCAACTAGCGAACAAGAGACCCAGTACTTC. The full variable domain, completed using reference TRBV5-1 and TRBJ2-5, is KAGVTQTPRYLIKTRGQQVTLSCSPISGHRSVSWYQQTPGQGLQFLFEYFSETQRNKGNFPGRFSGRQFSNSRSEMNVSTLELGDSALYLCASSPTSEQETQYFGPGTRLLVL.

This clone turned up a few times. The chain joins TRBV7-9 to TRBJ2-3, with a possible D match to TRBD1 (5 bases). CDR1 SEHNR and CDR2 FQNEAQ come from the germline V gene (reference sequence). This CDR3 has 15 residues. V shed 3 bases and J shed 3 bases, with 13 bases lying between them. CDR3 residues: CASSFSQGLTDTQYF. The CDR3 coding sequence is TGTGCCAGCAGCTTTTCTCAGGGTTTGACAGATACGCAGTATTTT.

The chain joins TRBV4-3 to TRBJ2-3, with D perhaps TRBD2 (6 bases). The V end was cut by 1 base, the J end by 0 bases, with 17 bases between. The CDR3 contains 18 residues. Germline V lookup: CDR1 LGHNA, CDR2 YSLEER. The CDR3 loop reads CASSQGLLGGTSTDTQYF. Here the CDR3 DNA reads TGCGCCAGCAGCCAAGGCCTCTTGGGCGGGACTAGCACAGATACGCAGTATTTT.

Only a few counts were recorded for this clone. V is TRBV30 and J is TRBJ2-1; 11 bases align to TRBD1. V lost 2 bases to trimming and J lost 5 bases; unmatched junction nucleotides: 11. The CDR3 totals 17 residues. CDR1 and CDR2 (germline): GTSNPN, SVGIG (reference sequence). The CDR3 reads CAWSRDRGLIAHNEQFF. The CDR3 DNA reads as TGTGCCTGGAGTCGGGACAGGGGGTTGATAGCCCACAATGAGCAGTTCTTC.

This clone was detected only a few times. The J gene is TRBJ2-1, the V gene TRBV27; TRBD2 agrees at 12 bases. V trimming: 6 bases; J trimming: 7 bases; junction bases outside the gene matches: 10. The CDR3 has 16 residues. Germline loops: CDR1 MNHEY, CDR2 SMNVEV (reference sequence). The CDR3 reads CASRLIDGLAGNEQFF. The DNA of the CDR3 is TGTGCCAGCAGACTTATCGACGGACTAGCGGGAAATGAGCAGTTCTTC.

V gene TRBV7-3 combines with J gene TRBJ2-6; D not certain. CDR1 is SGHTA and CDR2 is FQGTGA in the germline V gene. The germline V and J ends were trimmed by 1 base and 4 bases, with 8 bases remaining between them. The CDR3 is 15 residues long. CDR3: CASSLSGYGANVLTF. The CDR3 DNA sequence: TGTGCCAGCAGCTTAAGCGGTTACGGGGCCAACGTCCTGACTTTC. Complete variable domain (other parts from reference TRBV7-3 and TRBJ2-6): GAGVSQTPSNKVTEKGKYVELRCDPISGHTALYWYRQSLGQGPEFLIYFQGTGAADDSGLPNDRFFAVRPEGSVSTLKIQRTERGDSAVYLCASSLSGYGANVLTFGAGSRLTVL.

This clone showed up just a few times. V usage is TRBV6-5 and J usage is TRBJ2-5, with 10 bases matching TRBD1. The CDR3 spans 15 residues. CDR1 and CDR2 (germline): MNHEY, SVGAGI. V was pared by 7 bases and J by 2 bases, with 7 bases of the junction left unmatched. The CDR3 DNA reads TGTGCCAGCACCCGGACAGGGGGGCGGCAAGAGACCCAGTACTTC. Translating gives CASTRTGGRQETQYF.

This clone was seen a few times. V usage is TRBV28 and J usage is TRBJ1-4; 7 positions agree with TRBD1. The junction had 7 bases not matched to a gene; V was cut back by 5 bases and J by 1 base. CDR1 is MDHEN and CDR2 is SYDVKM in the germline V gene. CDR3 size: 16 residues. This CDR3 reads CASSPADRETNEKLFF. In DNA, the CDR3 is TGTGCCAGCAGTCCCGCAGACAGGGAAACTAATGAAAAACTGTTTTTT.

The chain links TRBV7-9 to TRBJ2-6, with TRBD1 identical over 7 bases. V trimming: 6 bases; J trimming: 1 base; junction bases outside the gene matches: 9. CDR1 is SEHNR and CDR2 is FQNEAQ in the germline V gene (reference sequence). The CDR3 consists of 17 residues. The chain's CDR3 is CASSSTDRASGANVLTF. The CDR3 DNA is TGTGCCAGCAGTTCAACCGACAGGGCGTCTGGGGCCAACGTCCTGACTTTC.

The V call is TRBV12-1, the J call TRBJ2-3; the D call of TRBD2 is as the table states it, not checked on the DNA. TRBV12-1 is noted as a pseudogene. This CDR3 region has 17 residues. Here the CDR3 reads CASSSRTSGRATDTQYF. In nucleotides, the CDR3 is TGTGCCAGCAGCTCCCGGACTAGCGGGAGGGCGACAGATACGCAGTATTTT.

CDR3 amino acids: CASNQLAGLHEQFF. CDR3 bases: TGTGCCAGCAACCAACTAGCAGGACTCCATGAGCAGTTCTTC. This chain connects TRBV27 to TRBJ2-1, with D possibly TRBD2 on 6 matching bases. The V gene lost 7 bases and the J gene lost 8 bases, with 18 bases spanning the gap. The length of the CDR3 is 14 residues. The germline V gene has CDR1 MNHEY and CDR2 SMNVEV (reference sequence).